These 13 T cell receptor beta chains share one sample of origin, sequenced in a study of T-cell memory formation after mild COVID-19. TCRdb re-called the 5' RACE reads with MiXCR, one entry per CDR3 protein. The repertoire holds about half a million distinct CDR3 sequences, with about 20% as singletons. The sample taken for sequencing was PBMCs or a T cell subset sorted from them (not recorded which). The receptor source for this set is an adult woman who had mild COVID-19 (a few samples of this study predate the infection). Cell type and time point are not known.

This clonotype has a count of ten or more. In DNA form, the CDR3 reads TGTGCCAGCAGCTTAAACACAGCAAGCGATACGCAGTATTTT. The encoded protein is CASSLNTASDTQYF. The V gene is TRBV7-8, the J gene TRBJ2-3; D unclear. With 2 bases removed from V and 6 bases from J, the gap between germline ends came to 12 bases. Germline-derived CDR1 and CDR2 are SGHVS and FQNEAQ. The CDR3 is made up of 14 amino acids.

This clonotype came up a few times. This chain connects TRBV10-3 to TRBJ2-7; TRBD2 aligns across 11 bases. The V gene's germline CDR1 is ENHRY and CDR2 SYGVKD. V trimming: 3 bases; J trimming: 6 bases; junction bases outside the gene matches: 4. This CDR3 is built from 14 residues. The CDR3 region has the DNA TGTGCCATCAGTGAACCGGGACTAGCGGCCGAGCAGTACTTC. Its protein is CAISEPGLAAEQYF.

This clonotype has just a few counts. The rearrangement joins TRBV4-1 to TRBJ2-4; D is uncertain. V lost 0 bases, J lost 9 bases, and 15 bases lay in between. The V gene's germline CDR1 is MGHRA and CDR2 YSYEKL. The CDR3 is 15 residues long. Written as DNA, the CDR3 is TGCGCCAGCAGCCAAGAGAAGCGCGCCCAGCCCATTCAGTACTTC. Its translation: CASSQEKRAQPIQYF.

This clonotype was counted between two and nine times. This chain links TRBV5-1 with TRBJ1-1; 11 bases align to TRBD1. The CDR3 is 15 amino acids. V trimming: 4 bases; J trimming: 5 bases; junction bases outside the gene matches: 7. Germline loops: CDR1 SGHRS, CDR2 YFSETQ. CDR3 DNA sequence: TGCGCCAGCAGCCCCGGGACAGGGGGTAAGACTGAAGCTTTCTTT. Protein: CASSPGTGGKTEAFF.

For the CDR3, the DNA is TGTGCCAGCAGCTTAGGCCCCCGGAACGAGCAGTACTTC. It codes for CASSLGPRNEQYF. The chain joins TRBV7-6 to TRBJ2-7, with D unresolved. CDR1 SGHVS and CDR2 FNYEAQ come from the germline V gene. V lost 1 base and J 5 bases, leaving 9 bases between the germline ends. CDR3 length: 13 amino acids.

The chain employs TRBV12-3 or TRBV12-4 and TRBJ2-1; D may match TRBD1 or TRBD2 (5 bases each). Between the trimmed V and J ends, which lost 6 bases and 5 bases, there was a span of 11 bases. This CDR3 region has 13 residues. CDR3 in DNA: TGTGCCAGCAGCTCGAGAGGGGACAATGAGCAGTTCTTC. Translation gives CASSSRGDNEQFF.

V gene TRBV14 combines with J gene TRBJ2-7; TRBD1 is a possible D gene (5 bases). Germline V lookup: CDR1 SGHDN, CDR2 FVKESK. Trimming pared 4 bases from V and 0 bases from J, leaving 10 bases between. This CDR3 is 14 amino acids long. As DNA, the CDR3 is TGTGCCAGCAGCCGCTGGACAAGCTCCTACGAGCAGTACTTC. Translation: CASSRWTSSYEQYF.

The chain employs TRBV7-2 and TRBJ2-5; unclear D gene. CDR1 and CDR2 from the germline V gene are SGHTA and FQGNSA. The CDR3 is made up of 12 amino acids. V lost 2 bases and J 5 bases, leaving 6 bases between the germline ends. The CDR3 sequence: CASSLHLETQYF. CDR3 nucleotides: TGTGCCAGCAGCTTACATCTTGAGACCCAGTACTTC.

The V gene is TRBV6-5, the J gene TRBJ2-3; D unclear. The CDR3 has 14 amino acids. Deletions cut 5 bases from V and 7 bases from J, with 16 bases between. CDR1 MNHEY and CDR2 SVGAGI come from the germline V gene. The chain's CDR3 is CASSPMIYSHTQYF. DNA of the CDR3: TGTGCCAGCAGTCCCATGATTTACAGTCATACGCAGTATTTT.

The DNA for the CDR3 is TGCAGCGTTTTACTCCAGGGCTACGAGCAGTACTTC. Translated, it gives CSVLLQGYEQYF. This chain uses TRBV29-1 with TRBJ2-7; TRBD1 might be the D (5 bases). This CDR3 is built from 12 residues. CDR1 is SQVTM, CDR2 ANQGSEA, per germline. V was shortened by 5 bases and J by 3 bases, with 11 bases between the two germline ends.

V and J are TRBV9 and TRBJ2-2, with TRBD2 as a possible D gene (7 bases). CDR3 length: 16 residues. The V end was cut by 0 bases, the J end by 1 base, with 10 bases between. Germline CDR1 SGDLS, CDR2 YYNGEE. The CDR3 DNA reads as TGTGCCAGCAGCGTAGGAGCGGGACAGAACACCGGGGAGCTGTTTTTT. Its translation is CASSVGAGQNTGELFF.

This clonotype was counted only a few times. This CDR3 is CASSLTPQGGSTYEQYF. For the CDR3, the DNA is TGTGCCAGCAGCTTAACCCCCCAAGGGGGGTCCACCTACGAGCAGTACTTC. The V and J genes are TRBV7-3 and TRBJ2-7; D might be TRBD1 or TRBD2, each matching 6 bases. The CDR3 is 17 residues long. Per the germline V gene, CDR1 is SGHTA and CDR2 is FQGTGA. The ends were cut back, 0 bases at V and 2 bases at J, with 17 bases in the middle. The whole variable domain, remainder taken from reference TRBV7-3 and TRBJ2-7, is GAGVSQTPSNKVTEKGKYVELRCDPISGHTALYWYRQSLGQGPEFLIYFQGTGAADDSGLPNDRFFAVRPEGSVSTLKIQRTERGDSAVYLCASSLTPQGGSTYEQYFGPGTRLTVT.

The chain has TRBV11-2 and TRBJ1-6; 10 bases fit TRBD1. The ends lost 5 bases at V and 10 bases at J; junction bases unmatched: 8. The CDR3 totals 15 residues. From germline, CDR1 is SGHAT and CDR2 FQNNGV. CDR3: CASSIRDRGHSPLHF. DNA of the CDR3: TGTGCCAGCAGCATCCGGGACAGGGGACACTCACCCCTCCACTTT.